Listed here are 5 T cell receptor beta chains from one sample, sequenced in a study of T cells in Graves' hyperthyroidism and ophthalmopathy. It was RNA transcripts that yielded the amplified TCR beta CDR3 regions. The study used the HTBI primer set for a first-round RT-PCR of the TCR CDR3. TCRdb reprocessed the multiplex PCR reads with MiXCR, giving one entry per CDR3 protein. Of 300,000 to 450,000 distinct CDR3 sequences in the sample, less than 20% were seen once. Source material: blood. The receptors originated from a woman between 18 and 29 years old with Graves' hyperthyroidism that later progressed to Graves' ophthalmopathy.

This clonotype was seen many times. The chain joins TRBV28 to TRBJ1-1; D may be TRBD1 (5 bases). The length of the CDR3 is 19 residues. Looked up from germline, CDR1 is MDHEN and CDR2 is SYDVKM. The germline V and J ends were trimmed by 5 bases and 0 bases, with 25 bases remaining between them. CDR3 sequence (DNA): TGTGCCAGCAGTCTGGGGACCACTCGGCGTAGAAATATGAACACTGAAGCTTTCTTT. Its protein product is CASSLGTTRRRNMNTEAFF.

The chain combines TRBV10-3 with TRBJ2-7, with 10 bases fitting TRBD2. J was trimmed by 7 bases and V by 2 bases; bases with no gene match: 8. Looked up from germline, CDR1 is ENHRY and CDR2 is SYGVKD. This CDR3 comprises 15 residues. The CDR3 reads CAISEIAGGSWEQYF. DNA for the CDR3: TGTGCCATCAGTGAGATAGCGGGAGGTTCGTGGGAGCAGTACTTC.

This clonotype was recorded many times. The rearrangement uses TRBV30 and TRBJ1-2, with a weak D call TRBD1 (5 bases). The CDR3 contains 13 residues. Germline lookup yields CDR1 GTSNPN and CDR2 SVGIG (reference sequence). Trimming stripped 1 base from V and 4 bases from J, with 10 bases between. The chain's CDR3 is CAWSEGIGYGYTF. For the CDR3, the DNA is TGTGCCTGGAGTGAGGGGATCGGCTATGGCTACACCTTC.

This clonotype was seen repeatedly, ten times or more. The chain is built from TRBV11-2 and TRBJ2-1; D possibly matches TRBD1 or TRBD2 (5 bases each). Germline V lookup: CDR1 SGHAT, CDR2 FQNNGV. This CDR3 has 13 residues. V was shortened by 7 bases and J by 6 bases, with 13 bases between the two germline ends. DNA of the CDR3: TGTGCCAGCATTGGTCGGGGCTTCAATGAGCAGTTCTTC. Amino acid sequence: CASIGRGFNEQFF.

V usage is TRBV29-1 and J usage is TRBJ1-2; the match to TRBD1 covers 11 bases. This CDR3 is 14 amino acids long. Germline assignment: CDR1 SQVTM and CDR2 ANQGSEA. Unmatched junction bases numbered 7, after V lost 4 bases and J lost 6 bases. The CDR3 DNA is TGCAGCGTTGGGGGGACAGGGGGGAAGAATGGCTACACCTTC. Amino acid sequence: CSVGGTGGKNGYTF.